What follows are 17 T cell receptor beta chains derived from one specimen sequenced in a study of T cell repertoires in cytomegalovirus infection. In TCRdb, the reads were re-called with MiXCR into one record per CDR3 protein. Among just under 550,000 distinct CDR3 sequences listed, about 30% were seen once. The specimen was PBMCs. Receptors originate from a human donor in good health (CMV status not recorded). Some clones in this sample may be carry-over from other donors' samples.

This clonotype came up once. V is TRBV28 and J is TRBJ2-3; 14 bases match TRBD2. Trimming took 3 bases from V and 4 from J; bases not matched to a gene: 12. CDR1 and CDR2 from the germline V gene are MDHEN and SYDVKM. The CDR3 loop spans 19 amino acids. The CDR3 DNA reads TGTGCCAGCAGTTTCCCGGGACTAGCGGGAGTTCGTATGGCAGATACGCAGTATTTT. This gives the protein CASSFPGLAGVRMADTQYF.

This clonotype showed up many times. The CDR3 sequence is CASSLQMNTEAFF. CDR3 coding DNA: TGTGCCAGCAGCCTCCAGATGAACACTGAAGCTTTCTTT. The chain joins TRBV7-2 to TRBJ1-1; unclear D gene. The CDR3 covers 13 residues. Germline values: CDR1 SGHTA, CDR2 FQGNSA. The V end lost 5 bases, the J end lost 0 bases, and 7 bases lay between the germline ends.

This clonotype occurred many times. The chain has TRBV7-9 and TRBJ1-1; D is unclear. Germline-derived CDR1 and CDR2 are SEHNR and FQNEAQ (reference sequence). With 1 base removed from V and 7 bases from J, the gap between germline ends came to 13 bases. This CDR3 contains 14 residues. The CDR3 sequence is CASSLDGVDGEAFF. The CDR3 region has the DNA TGTGCCAGCAGCTTAGATGGCGTCGACGGTGAAGCTTTCTTT.

This clonotype was counted many times. The rearrangement joins TRBV7-2 to TRBJ2-1, with D perhaps TRBD1 (5 bases). Germline V gives CDR1 SGHTA, CDR2 FQGNSA. With 0 bases removed from V and 9 bases from J, the gap between germline ends came to 15 bases. The CDR3 is 15 amino acids. The CDR3 DNA is TGTGCCAGCAGCTTAGCGAGAGTAGAAAGGGGTGAGCAGTTCTTC. It encodes CASSLARVERGEQFF. Looking up the rest from reference TRBV7-2 and TRBJ2-1 gives the full variable domain: GAGVSQSPSNKVTEKGKDVELRCDPISGHTALYWYRQSLGQGLEFLIYFQGNSAPDKSGLPSDRFSAERTGGSVSTLTIQRTQQEDSAVYLCASSLARVERGEQFFGPGTRLTVL.

This clonotype was seen ten or more times. The CDR3 bases are TGTGCCAGCAGCTTAGGACGCGCCGGGGAGCTGTTTTTT. Its translation: CASSLGRAGELFF. The chain has TRBV7-2 and TRBJ2-2; D gene unclear. The germline gives CDR1 SGHTA, CDR2 FQGNSA. The CDR3 is made up of 13 amino acids. With 1 base removed from V and 6 bases from J, the gap between germline ends came to 6 bases.

This chain links TRBV2 with TRBJ1-3; D remains ambiguous. Germline values: CDR1 SNHLY, CDR2 FYNNEI. Deletions cut 7 bases from V and 9 bases from J, with 10 bases between. The CDR3 contains 11 residues. This CDR3 is CASMGIRTIYF. CDR3 coding DNA: TGTGCCAGCATGGGAATCCGCACCATATATTTT.

On this clonotype: It may be a read error: a sequence one base away is much more abundant. The chain recombines TRBV4-3 with TRBJ2-5, with a weak D call TRBD2 (5 bases). Germline V gene data show CDR1 as LGHNA and CDR2 as YSLEER. Trimming removed 0 bases at V and 2 bases at J, with 13 bases between. The CDR3 runs 16 residues. CDR3 region: CASSQDRASRQETQYF. CDR3 sequence (DNA): TGCGCCAGCAGCCAAGATAGGGCTAGCAGACAAGAGACCCAGTACTTC.

The V call is TRBV7-9, the J call TRBJ1-3; 7 bases match TRBD1. CDR3 length equals 16 residues. V lost 6 bases and J lost 2; bases outside the gene matches: 10. Germline V gives CDR1 SEHNR, CDR2 FQNEAQ (reference sequence). The CDR3 spells CASRTRQGSTGNTIYF. The CDR3, as DNA: TGTGCCAGCAGGACCAGACAGGGATCGACTGGAAACACCATATATTTT.

The chain carries TRBV2 and TRBJ1-2; no firm D call. V lost 3 bases and J 0 bases, leaving 2 bases between the germline ends. Germline V CDR1 and CDR2: SNHLY, FYNNEI. The CDR3 loop spans 12 amino acids. The CDR3 DNA is TGTGCCAGCAGTGATCCTAACTATGGCTACACCTTC. Translated: CASSDPNYGYTF.

The rearrangement uses TRBV28 and TRBJ2-1; the match to TRBD2 covers 9 bases. Germline V CDR1 and CDR2: MDHEN, SYDVKM. V was clipped by 5 bases and J by 5 bases; unmatched bases: 7. This CDR3 region has 15 residues. The CDR3 loop is CASSRSGRSNNEQFF. The CDR3 DNA sequence: TGTGCCAGCAGTAGGAGCGGGAGGTCCAACAATGAGCAGTTCTTC.

This chain uses TRBV12-3 or TRBV12-4 with TRBJ2-3, with TRBD1 identical over 9 bases. This CDR3 comprises 15 residues. Germline trimming cut 1 base from V and 5 bases from J; bases unmatched to any gene: 4. In DNA, the CDR3 is TGTGCCAGCAGTTTAGGCGGGACAGGGAGAGATACGCAGTATTTT. It specifies CASSLGGTGRDTQYF.

The sample holds many counts of this clonotype. J is TRBJ2-3 and V is TRBV7-2, with TRBD1 identical over 8 bases. CDR1 is SGHTA and CDR2 is FQGNSA in the germline V gene. With V trimmed by 4 bases and J by 1 base, 7 bases remained unmatched. The CDR3 runs to 16 residues. The CDR3 region is CASSSTTGQGTDTQYF. The CDR3, as DNA: TGTGCCAGCAGCTCCACCACGGGACAGGGCACAGATACGCAGTATTTT.

The CDR3 loop is CASSLDPLGGVSYNEQFF. The DNA for the CDR3 is TGTGCCAGCAGCTTAGACCCTTTGGGGGGAGTTTCCTACAATGAGCAGTTCTTC. The chain uses TRBV11-2 and TRBJ2-1, with D maybe TRBD2 (6 bases). Germline CDR1 SGHAT, CDR2 FQNNGV. With 0 bases removed from V and 1 base from J, the gap between germline ends came to 16 bases. This CDR3 comprises 18 residues.

This clonotype was found many times. The gene calls are TRBV7-2 and TRBJ1-5, with TRBD1 identical over 8 bases. CDR1 and CDR2 from the germline V gene are SGHTA and FQGNSA. CDR3 length equals 15 residues. With 0 bases clipped from V and 7 bases from J, the junction kept 5 bases outside the gene matches. The CDR3 spells CASSLAQGARQPQHF. CDR3 in DNA: TGTGCCAGCAGCTTAGCCCAGGGGGCGCGACAGCCCCAGCATTTT.

The rearrangement uses TRBV18 and TRBJ2-7; 7 positions match TRBD2. The CDR3 sequence is 12 residues long. Germline values: CDR1 KGHSH, CDR2 LQKENI. The junction had 7 bases not matched to a gene; V was cut back by 4 bases and J by 10 bases. This CDR3 is CASSQSSGYQYF. Written as DNA, the CDR3 is TGTGCCAGCTCACAAAGTAGCGGGTATCAGTACTTC.

The chain links TRBV6-2 or TRBV6-3 to TRBJ2-1; 8 bases map to TRBD2. The J segment lost 9 bases and the V segment lost 6 bases, leaving 13 bases of the junction unmatched. Germline CDR1 and CDR2: MNHEY and SVGEGT. This CDR3 contains 15 residues. The DNA for the CDR3 is TGTGCCAGCAGACGGGGGACTAGAACCCTCGCTGAGCAGTTCTTC. Its protein product is CASRRGTRTLAEQFF.

The gene calls are TRBV11-2 and TRBJ1-1; D is ambiguous. Trimming cost V 5 bases and J 2 bases, with 12 bases left between them. Germline assignment: CDR1 SGHAT and CDR2 FQNNGV. The CDR3 is 14 residues long. The CDR3 region has the DNA TGTGCCAGCAGCCAAGGACCAAGTAACACTGAAGCTTTCTTT. Translation: CASSQGPSNTEAFF.